One and the same sample provided the 22 T cell receptor beta chains below, sequenced in a study of blood T cell repertoires in COVID-19. TCRdb's table, derived via immunoSEQ multiplex PCR, lists solely in-frame clones and lacks some. The sample records under 100,000 clones, more than 65% being singletons. Sequenced input: peripheral blood. The receptors were gathered from a man older than 75 with active or convalescent COVID-19.

This chain uses TRBV5-4 with TRBJ2-6; unclear D gene. The length of the CDR3 is 19 residues. From germline, CDR1 is SGHNT and CDR2 YYREEE (reference sequence). The V end was cut by 0 bases, the J end by 0 bases, with 16 bases between. The CDR3 DNA is TGTGCCAGCAGCTTGGAATTTGGTTTCGGTGTCTCTGGGGCCAACGTCCTGACTTTC. This sequence encodes CASSLEFGFGVSGANVLTF.

The V call is TRBV18, the J call TRBJ2-3; D may be TRBD1 (5 bases). The CDR3 contains 15 residues. V lost 6 bases, J lost 0 bases, and 13 bases lay in between. Germline V gene data show CDR1 as KGHSH and CDR2 as LQKENI. The CDR3 loop reads CASSPDKKSTDTQYF. In DNA form, the CDR3 reads TGTGCCAGCTCCCCGGACAAGAAAAGCACAGATACGCAGTATTTT.

The genes are TRBV5-5 and TRBJ2-7, with D possibly matching TRBD2 (5 bases). The V end lost 1 base, the J end lost 3 bases, and 11 bases lay between the germline ends. This CDR3 has 14 amino acids. CDR1 is SGHKS and CDR2 is YYEKEE in the germline V gene (reference sequence). CDR3 nucleotide sequence: TGTGCCAGCAGCTTGTTCGGGGAAAGCTACGAGCAGTACTTC. Protein product: CASSLFGESYEQYF.

The chain has TRBV5-6 and TRBJ2-7; 14 bases agree with TRBD2. V was pared by 6 bases and J by 3 bases, with 11 bases of the junction left unmatched. Germline V CDR1 and CDR2: SGHDT, YYEEEE. This CDR3 spans 17 amino acids. This CDR3 reads CASTPGTSGGRFYEQYF. CDR3 nucleotides: TGTGCCAGCACCCCCGGGACTAGCGGGGGTAGGTTCTACGAGCAGTACTTC.

The chain is built from TRBV18 and TRBJ2-7; TRBD1 matches 8 bases. Germline CDR1 reads KGHSH; CDR2 reads LQKENI. CDR3 length: 13 amino acids. V lost 3 bases, J lost 9 bases, and 7 bases stayed unmatched. Written as DNA, the CDR3 is TGTGCCAGCTCACCTACAGGGGGAAGAGGGCAGTACTTC. Protein: CASSPTGGRGQYF.

This chain connects TRBV7-6 to TRBJ2-2; 7 bases are shared with TRBD1. The CDR3 has 19 residues. The V and J ends lost 5 bases and 0 bases, in that order; junction bases with no gene match: 15. Germline assignment: CDR1 SGHVS and CDR2 FNYEAQ. The CDR3: CASSLSPRTGTANTGELFF. The DNA for the CDR3 is TGTGCCAGCAGCCTAAGCCCAAGAACCGGGACAGCGAACACCGGGGAGCTGTTTTTT.

This clone showed up just a few times. This chain uses TRBV3-1 (or the pseudogene TRBV3-2) with TRBJ1-2; 9 bases agree with TRBD1. The germline V gene has CDR1 LGHDT and CDR2 YNNKEL (reference sequence). This CDR3 is built from 13 residues. With 5 bases clipped from V and 4 bases from J, the junction kept 2 bases outside the gene matches. DNA for the CDR3: TGTGCCAGCAGCTCGGGACAGGGCTATGGCTACACCTTC. Its protein is CASSSGQGYGYTF.

This clone was seen only once. The CDR3 loop reads CASSWTGDGGQPQHF. DNA of the CDR3: TGCGCCAGCAGCTGGACAGGGGATGGGGGTCAGCCCCAGCATTTT. This chain links TRBV4-1 with TRBJ1-5; 9 bases are a match to TRBD1. The V and J ends lost 5 bases and 6 bases, in that order; junction bases with no gene match: 8. This CDR3 spans 15 amino acids. CDR1 and CDR2 (germline): MGHRA, YSYEKL.

The CDR3: CASSSYRGETQYF. CDR3 DNA sequence: TGCGCCAGCAGCAGCTACAGGGGAGAGACCCAGTACTTC. V gene TRBV4-3 combines with J gene TRBJ2-5, with 7 bases aligning to TRBD1. The CDR3 spans 13 residues. Per the germline V gene, CDR1 is LGHNA and CDR2 is YSLEER. V shed 5 bases, J shed 4 bases, and the junction held 4 bases outside the gene matches.

The CDR3 coding sequence is TGTGCCAGCTCACCCCGCGGGTACGAGCAGTACTTC. Amino acid sequence: CASSPRGYEQYF. The chain uses TRBV18 and TRBJ2-7, with D possibly TRBD2 on 5 matching bases. Germline lookup yields CDR1 KGHSH and CDR2 LQKENI. The CDR3 runs to 12 residues. With 3 bases removed from V and 4 bases from J, the gap between germline ends came to 7 bases.

V gene TRBV5-1 combines with J gene TRBJ1-3; 7 positions match TRBD1. There are 17 residues in the CDR3. J was trimmed by 1 base and V by 4 bases; bases with no gene match: 11. CDR1 is SGHRS, CDR2 YFSETQ, per germline. Here the CDR3 reads CASSRDPTGVSGNTIYF. CDR3 sequence (DNA): TGCGCCAGCAGCCGGGACCCTACAGGGGTATCTGGAAACACCATATATTTT.

The chain carries TRBV2 and TRBJ1-3, with no clear D. The CDR3 extends over 14 amino acids. Germline V CDR1 and CDR2: SNHLY, FYNNEI. V lost 6 bases to trimming and J lost 2 bases, with 11 bases between them. The CDR3 loop is CASSPGAAGNTIYF. CDR3 nucleotides: TGTGCCAGCAGCCCCGGCGCGGCTGGAAACACCATATATTTT. The variable domain in full, with the rest retrieved from reference TRBV2 and TRBJ1-3, is EPEVTQTPSHQVTQMGQEVILRCVPISNHLYFYWYRQILGQKVEFLVSFYNNEISEKSEIFDDQFSVERPDGSNFTLKIRSTKLEDSAMYFCASSPGAAGNTIYFGEGSWLTVV.

This clone was found once. V and J are TRBV4-3 and TRBJ2-1; 8 bases are a match to TRBD2. The trim removed 5 bases at V and 4 bases at J, leaving 4 bases unmatched. Germline V gene data show CDR1 as LGHNA and CDR2 as YSLEER. CDR3 size: 14 residues. The CDR3: CASSRQRGYNEQFF. CDR3 sequence (DNA): TGCGCCAGCAGCAGACAGCGGGGGTACAATGAGCAGTTCTTC.

This chain connects TRBV5-6 to TRBJ1-2, with TRBD1 matching over 7 bases. Losses at the gene ends were 4 bases for V and 2 bases for J; bases not matched to a gene: 20. CDR1 and CDR2 from the germline V gene are SGHDT and YYEEEE. This CDR3 region has 19 residues. This CDR3 is CASSSRNRGMVSTNYGYTF. CDR3 sequence (DNA): TGTGCCAGCAGCAGCCGAAACAGGGGAATGGTCTCCACGAACTATGGCTACACCTTC.

This rearrangement joins TRBV6-4 to TRBJ1-2; D is perhaps TRBD1 (6 bases). The CDR3 has 13 amino acids. Germline-derived CDR1 and CDR2 are MRHNA and SNTAGT. Between the trimmed V and J ends, which lost 4 bases and 4 bases, there was a span of 10 bases. Written as DNA, the CDR3 is TGTGCCAGCAGTGCTACAGGGAGCTATGGCTACACCTTC. Protein: CASSATGSYGYTF.

V gene TRBV28 combines with J gene TRBJ1-5, with a weak D call TRBD1 (6 bases). The length of the CDR3 is 15 residues. The V end was cut by 6 bases, the J end by 6 bases, with 18 bases between. The germline V gene encodes CDR1 MDHEN and CDR2 SYDVKM. CDR3 residues: CASSLRGAGSQPQHF. The DNA for the CDR3 is TGTGCCAGCAGCCTCCGGGGGGCCGGGAGTCAGCCCCAGCATTTT.

CDR3 DNA sequence: TGTGCCAGCAGTTTTGGAGGGGATAACTATGGCTACACCTTC. Its protein product is CASSFGGDNYGYTF. The V gene is TRBV28, the J gene TRBJ1-2; D might be TRBD1 (5 bases). Per germline, CDR1 MDHEN and CDR2 SYDVKM. V lost 3 bases to trimming and J lost 1 base, with 9 bases between them. This CDR3 is 14 amino acids long.

The rearrangement joins TRBV9 to TRBJ2-2; tentative D call: TRBD2 (6 bases). This CDR3 is built from 17 residues. CDR1 SGDLS and CDR2 YYNGEE come from the germline V gene. V was cut by 2 bases and J by 0 bases, with 14 bases left in between. CDR3 region: CASSVGAGYPNTGELFF. CDR3 nucleotide sequence: TGTGCCAGCAGCGTTGGGGCGGGGTATCCGAACACCGGGGAGCTGTTTTTT.

This chain uses TRBV10-3 with TRBJ1-1; possibly TRBD1 for D (5 bases). CDR3 length equals 13 residues. V dropped 2 bases and J dropped 7 bases, with 11 bases sitting between them. The germline V gene encodes CDR1 ENHRY and CDR2 SYGVKD. The CDR3, as DNA: TGTGCCATCAGTGAGGACAGAGCTATTGAAGCTTTCTTT. It yields the protein CAISEDRAIEAFF.

The chain has TRBV14 and TRBJ1-4; D perhaps matches TRBD1 (6 bases). V was shortened by 6 bases and J by 10 bases, with 18 bases between the two germline ends. CDR1 is SGHDN, CDR2 FVKESK, per germline. The CDR3 extends over 14 amino acids. CDR3 protein: CASSLSEGGRKLFF. The CDR3 nucleotides read TGTGCCAGCAGTTTAAGTGAGGGGGGGCGAAAACTGTTTTTT.

J is TRBJ1-2 and V is TRBV10-1; 9 bases align to TRBD1. V lost 2 bases, J lost 2 bases, and 3 bases stayed unmatched. From germline, CDR1 is WNHNN and CDR2 SYGVQD (reference sequence). The length of the CDR3 is 15 residues. Here the CDR3 DNA reads TGCGCCAGCAGTGAGGGGACAGGGATCAACTATGGCTACACCTTC. Encoded protein: CASSEGTGINYGYTF.

This clone was observed a single time. The V gene is TRBV29-1, the J gene TRBJ1-2; 8 bases map to TRBD1. Germline lookup yields CDR1 SQVTM and CDR2 ANQGSEA. The CDR3 sequence is 10 residues long. V was pared by 6 bases and J by 11 bases, with 5 bases of the junction left unmatched. The CDR3 coding sequence is TGCAGCGTAGACAGGGGAGGTTACACCTTC. Its protein is CSVDRGGYTF.